One TCR beta chain is described in this entry. Germline CDR1 is LNHNV and CDR2 is YYDKDF (reference sequence). V lost 1 base and J lost 5, with 17 bases in between. The CDR3 sequence is 16 residues long. The data were taken from a study of CD8+ T cells in alopecia areata. Extraction and reverse transcription of RNA yielded cDNA as the sequencing template. Measured with immunoSEQ multiplex PCR; TCRdb has only the in-frame clones, and not every one. The sample carries over 85,000 clones, 35% to 45% recorded once. Material for sequencing was CD4+ T cells sorted from blood. V gene TRBV15 combines with J gene TRBJ2-5, with D perhaps matching TRBD2 (5 bases). This sequence was found in a human donor with alopecia areata. The CDR3 here is CATSRGEDGSGETQYF. The CDR3 region has the DNA TGTGCCACCAGCAGAGGCGAGGACGGGTCGGGGGAGACCCAGTACTTC.